This T cell receptor beta chain was captured by sequencing in a study of T-cell memory formation after mild COVID-19. Findings and caveats of the study: A balance of CD4 and CD8 characterized clones contracting day 15 to 85, whereas later expanders leaned CD4+.

Germline V gene lookup returns CDR1 LGHNA and CDR2 YSLEER. The CDR3 is 17 amino acids. Trimming left V 0 bases short and J 1 base short, with 15 bases between. Amplification by 5'RACE using constant-segment primers produced TCR alpha and TCR beta cDNA libraries that carried sample barcodes and UMIs. TCRdb ran MiXCR on the 5' RACE reads and lists one entry per CDR3 protein. The sample lists over 70,000 distinct CDR3 sequences; around an eighth were seen once. This clonotype was seen a handful of times. Its antigen is as yet unknown. This TCR was sampled from an adult woman who had mild COVID-19 (a few samples of this study predate the infection). Cell type and time point are not known. This chain uses TRBV4-3 with TRBJ1-2, with D hard to call. The sample consisted of PBMCs or a T cell subset sorted from them (not recorded which). The CDR3 sequence is CASSQDPGGFVNYGYTF. The CDR3 nucleotides are TGCGCCAGCAGCCAAGATCCGGGAGGGTTCGTTAACTATGGCTACACCTTC.